Described below is a single T cell receptor (beta chain) sequence and its context. Amplification of TCR beta CDR3 regions used RNA as the template. Using the HTBI primer set, a first-round RT-PCR was run on the TCR CDR3. TCRdb used MiXCR to reprocess the multiplex PCR reads, holding one entry per CDR3 protein. In the table there are around 560,000 distinct CDR3 sequences, 16% of which are singletons. Germline V gene sequence: CDR1 MDHEN, CDR2 SYDVKM. The CDR3 has 14 amino acids. Trimming shortened V by 8 bases and J by 3 bases, and 16 bases separated the two germline ends. This entry comes from a study of T cells in Graves' hyperthyroidism and ophthalmopathy.

Sequenced: blood. V and J are TRBV28 and TRBJ1-1; D is possibly TRBD1 (6 bases). This receptor was taken from a woman in her late teens or twenties with Graves' hyperthyroidism. The CDR3 coding sequence is TGTGCCAGCCTTGGGGCAGGGGTCCACACTGAAGCTTTCTTT. Translation: CASLGAGVHTEAFF.